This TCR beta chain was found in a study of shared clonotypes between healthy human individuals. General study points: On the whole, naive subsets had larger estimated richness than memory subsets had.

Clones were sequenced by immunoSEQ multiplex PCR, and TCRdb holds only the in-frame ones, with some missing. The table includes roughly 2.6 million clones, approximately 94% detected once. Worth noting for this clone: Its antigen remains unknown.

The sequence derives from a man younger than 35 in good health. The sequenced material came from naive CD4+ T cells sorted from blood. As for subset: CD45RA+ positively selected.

The CDR3 DNA is TGTGCCACCAGCAGGCCCGGGGCCGGTGGGGATGAGCAGTTCTTC. Encoded protein: CATSRPGAGGDEQFF. The chain has TRBV15 and TRBJ2-1; D may correspond to TRBD1 or TRBD2 (5 bases each). In germline, CDR1 is LNHNV, CDR2 YYDKDF (reference sequence). This CDR3 has 15 amino acids. V was cut by 3 bases and J by 8 bases, with 17 bases left in between.